The T cell receptor (beta chain) described here comes from a study of control samples from healthy donors and cancer patients. Profiling relied on immunoSEQ multiplex PCR, and the TCRdb table lists in-frame clones only, not all of them. The sample has roughly 220,000 clones, roughly 94% seen once; the top ten hold about 1.6%. Looked up from germline, CDR1 is MDHEN and CDR2 is SYDVKM. V dropped 9 bases and J dropped 0 bases, with 11 bases sitting between them. The CDR3 has 13 amino acids. The chain links TRBV28 to TRBJ1-1; D uncertain. The sample consisted of blood. This sequence was found in a man aged 50 to 59 in good health. CDR3 nucleotides: TGTGCCAGTCAAACGGGGATGAACACTGAAGCTTTCTTT. Translating gives CASQTGMNTEAFF.